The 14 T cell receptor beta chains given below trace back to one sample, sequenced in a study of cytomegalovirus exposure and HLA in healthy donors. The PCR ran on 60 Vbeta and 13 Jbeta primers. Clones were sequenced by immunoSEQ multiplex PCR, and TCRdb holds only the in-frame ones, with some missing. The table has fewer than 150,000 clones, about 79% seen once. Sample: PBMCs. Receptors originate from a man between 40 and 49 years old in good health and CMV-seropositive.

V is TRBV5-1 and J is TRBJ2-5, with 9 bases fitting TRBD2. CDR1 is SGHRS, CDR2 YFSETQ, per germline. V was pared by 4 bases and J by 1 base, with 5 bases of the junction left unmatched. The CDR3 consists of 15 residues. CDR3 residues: CASSPLTSGQETQYF. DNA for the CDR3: TGCGCCAGCAGCCCACTGACTAGCGGCCAAGAGACCCAGTACTTC. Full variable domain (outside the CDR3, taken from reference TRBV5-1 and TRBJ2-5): KAGVTQTPRYLIKTRGQQVTLSCSPISGHRSVSWYQQTPGQGLQFLFEYFSETQRNKGNFPGRFSGRQFSNSRSEMNVSTLELGDSALYLCASSPLTSGQETQYFGPGTRLLVL.

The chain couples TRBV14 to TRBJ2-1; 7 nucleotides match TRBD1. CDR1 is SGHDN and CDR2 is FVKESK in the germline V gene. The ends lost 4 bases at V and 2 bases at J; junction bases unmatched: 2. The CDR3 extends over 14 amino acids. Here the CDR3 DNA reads TGTGCCAGCAGCCGAGACAGGGCCTACAATGAGCAGTTCTTC. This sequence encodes CASSRDRAYNEQFF.

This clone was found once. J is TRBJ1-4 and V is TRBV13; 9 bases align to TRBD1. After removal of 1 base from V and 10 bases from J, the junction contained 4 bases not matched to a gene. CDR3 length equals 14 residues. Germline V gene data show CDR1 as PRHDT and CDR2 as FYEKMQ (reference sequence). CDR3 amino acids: CASSLDRGRTKLFF. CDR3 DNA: TGTGCCAGCAGCTTAGACAGGGGGCGGACAAAACTGTTTTTT.

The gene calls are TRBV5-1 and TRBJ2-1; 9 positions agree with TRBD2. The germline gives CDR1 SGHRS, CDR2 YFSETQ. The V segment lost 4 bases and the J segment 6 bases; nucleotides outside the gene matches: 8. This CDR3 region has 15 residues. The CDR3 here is CASSEAGGLFNEQFF. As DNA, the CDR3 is TGCGCCAGCAGCGAAGCGGGGGGCCTCTTCAATGAGCAGTTCTTC.

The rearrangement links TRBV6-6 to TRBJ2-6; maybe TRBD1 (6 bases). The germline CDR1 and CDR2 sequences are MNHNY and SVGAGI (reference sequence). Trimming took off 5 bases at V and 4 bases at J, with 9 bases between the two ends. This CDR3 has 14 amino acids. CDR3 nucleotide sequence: TGTGCCAGCAGTACAGGGTTAGGGGCCAACGTCCTGACTTTC. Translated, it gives CASSTGLGANVLTF.

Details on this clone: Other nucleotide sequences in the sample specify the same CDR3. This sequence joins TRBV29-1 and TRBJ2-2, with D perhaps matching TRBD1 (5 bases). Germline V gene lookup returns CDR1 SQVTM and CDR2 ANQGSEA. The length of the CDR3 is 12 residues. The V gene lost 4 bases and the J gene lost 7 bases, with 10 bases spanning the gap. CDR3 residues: CSVAQGHGELFF. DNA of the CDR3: TGCAGCGTTGCTCAGGGTCACGGGGAGCTGTTTTTT.

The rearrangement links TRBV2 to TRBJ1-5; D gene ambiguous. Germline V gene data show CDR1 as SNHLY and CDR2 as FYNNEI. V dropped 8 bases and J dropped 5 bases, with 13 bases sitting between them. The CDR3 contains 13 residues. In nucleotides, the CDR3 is TGTGCCAGCTTGCGGCAGTTAGATCAGCCCCAGCATTTT. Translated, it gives CASLRQLDQPQHF.

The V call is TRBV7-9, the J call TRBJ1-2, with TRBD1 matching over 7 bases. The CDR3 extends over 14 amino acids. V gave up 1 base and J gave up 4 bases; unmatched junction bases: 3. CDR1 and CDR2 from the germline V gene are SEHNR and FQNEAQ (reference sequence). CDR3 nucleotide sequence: TGTGCCAGCAGCTTAGTGGGACAGTCCTATGGCTACACCTTC. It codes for CASSLVGQSYGYTF. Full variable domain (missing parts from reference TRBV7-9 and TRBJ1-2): DTGVSQNPRHKITKRGQNVTFRCDPISEHNRLYWYRQTLGQGPEFLTYFQNEAQLEKSRLLSDRFSAERPKGSFSTLEIQRTEQGDSAMYLCASSLVGQSYGYTFGSGTRLTVV.

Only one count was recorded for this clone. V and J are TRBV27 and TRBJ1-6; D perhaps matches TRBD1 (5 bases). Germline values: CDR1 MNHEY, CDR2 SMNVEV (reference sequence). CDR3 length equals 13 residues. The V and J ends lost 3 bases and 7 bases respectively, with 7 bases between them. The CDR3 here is CASSLTVNSPLHF. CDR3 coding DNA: TGTGCCAGCAGTTTGACAGTGAATTCACCCCTCCACTTT.

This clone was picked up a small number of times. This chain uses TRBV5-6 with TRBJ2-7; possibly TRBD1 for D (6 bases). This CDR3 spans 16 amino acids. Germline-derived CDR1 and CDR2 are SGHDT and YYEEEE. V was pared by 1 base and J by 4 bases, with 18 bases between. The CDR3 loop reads CASSLLEGQRFYEQYF. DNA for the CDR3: TGTGCCAGCAGCTTGCTAGAGGGACAAAGATTTTACGAGCAGTACTTC.

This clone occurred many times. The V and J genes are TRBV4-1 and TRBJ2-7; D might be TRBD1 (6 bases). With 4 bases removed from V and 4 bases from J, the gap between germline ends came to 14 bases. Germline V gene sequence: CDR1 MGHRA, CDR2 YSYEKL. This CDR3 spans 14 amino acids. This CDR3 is CASSRQTTGYEQYF. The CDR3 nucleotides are TGCGCCAGCAGCCGACAAACCACAGGGTACGAGCAGTACTTC.

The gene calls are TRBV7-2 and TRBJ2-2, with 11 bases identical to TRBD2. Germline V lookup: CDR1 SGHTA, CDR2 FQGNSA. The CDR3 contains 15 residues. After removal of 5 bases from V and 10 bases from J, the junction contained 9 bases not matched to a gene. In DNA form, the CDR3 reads TGTGCCAGCAGCCCGACTAGCGGGGCATTCGAGGAGCTGTTTTTT. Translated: CASSPTSGAFEELFF.

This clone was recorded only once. The chain's CDR3 is CAISESDRVGTEAFF. The CDR3 DNA reads as TGTGCCATCAGTGAGTCCGATCGGGTTGGCACTGAAGCTTTCTTT. The rearrangement uses TRBV10-3 and TRBJ1-1; D ambiguous. V lost 0 bases, J lost 4 bases, and 12 bases lay in between. CDR3 length equals 15 residues. The germline V gene encodes CDR1 ENHRY and CDR2 SYGVKD.

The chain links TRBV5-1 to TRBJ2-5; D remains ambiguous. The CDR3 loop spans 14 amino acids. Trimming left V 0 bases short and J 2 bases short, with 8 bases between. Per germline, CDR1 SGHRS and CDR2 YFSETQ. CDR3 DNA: TGCGCCAGCAGCTTGGTCCCCTCTCAAGAGACCCAGTACTTC. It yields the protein CASSLVPSQETQYF.